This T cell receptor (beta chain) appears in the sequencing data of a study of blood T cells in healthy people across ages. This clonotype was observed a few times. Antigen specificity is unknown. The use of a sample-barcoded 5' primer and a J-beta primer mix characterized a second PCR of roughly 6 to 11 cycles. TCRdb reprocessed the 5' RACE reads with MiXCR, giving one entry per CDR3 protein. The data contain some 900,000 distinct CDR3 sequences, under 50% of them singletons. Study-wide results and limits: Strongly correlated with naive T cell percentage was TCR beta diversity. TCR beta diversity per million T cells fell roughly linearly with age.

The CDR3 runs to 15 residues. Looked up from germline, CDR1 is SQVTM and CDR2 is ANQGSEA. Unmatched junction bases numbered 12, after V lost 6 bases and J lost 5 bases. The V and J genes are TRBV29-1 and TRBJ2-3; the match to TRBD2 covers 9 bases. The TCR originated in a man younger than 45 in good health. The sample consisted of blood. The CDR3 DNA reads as TGCAGCGTCCTTGACCCCGCGGGGGGGCAAGATACGCAGTATTTT. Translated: CSVLDPAGGQDTQYF.